This T cell receptor beta chain was identified in a study of hypomethylating agent response in myelodysplastic syndrome. Study overall: Hypomethylating treatment was azacitidine in most of the 11, decitabine in 3 of 11. Non-responders met neither complete response nor hematologic improvement criteria, which defined response. Of these patients, six or seven responded (complete response or hematologic improvement) and 4 or 5 did not. Study-wide results and limits: Control donors' ages did not match those of MDS patients.

Trimming took off 1 base at V and 6 bases at J, with 8 bases between the two ends. CDR3 length: 13 residues. Germline V gene sequence: CDR1 MNHNS, CDR2 SASEGT. Only in-frame clones appear in the TCRdb table, and some are missing; sequencing was by immunoSEQ multiplex PCR. The repertoire holds about 3,500 clones, roughly four fifths seen once, with roughly 28% in the top ten. As for this clone: Its specificity is not known.

The gene calls are TRBV6-1 and TRBJ2-3; either TRBD1 or TRBD2 may fit D (5 bases each). The sequence came from a human donor with myelodysplastic syndrome. Sequencing used bone marrow, obtained before or after starting hypomethylating agent treatment for myelodysplastic syndrome (not recorded which). As DNA, the CDR3 is TGTGCCAGCAGTGAAGTCAGGGAGGATACGCAGTATTTT. Encoded protein: CASSEVREDTQYF.